Presented here are 27 T cell receptor beta chains from one specimen sequenced in a study of identical twins. TCRdb passed the 5' RACE reads through MiXCR, listing each CDR3 protein once. The table records fewer than 250,000 distinct CDR3 sequences, 7.5% of them present only once. This sample was shared with a second study, whose subject was yellow fever vaccine responses in identical twins.

Input material: CD8+ T cells sorted from blood. The receptors stem from a woman aged 18 to 35 in good health.

The sample holds a few counts of this clonotype. In DNA, the CDR3 is TGTGCCAGCAGCCAAGGGGCGGCCCAGTACTTC. Its translation: CASSQGAAQYF. The rearrangement links TRBV6-5 to TRBJ2-5, with D perhaps TRBD1 (5 bases). The CDR3 has 11 residues. V was clipped by 6 bases and J by 9 bases, with 11 bases between them. Per germline, CDR1 MNHEY and CDR2 SVGAGI.

The chain combines TRBV27 with TRBJ2-5; tentative D call: TRBD2 (5 bases). This CDR3 is built from 14 residues. The germline CDR1 and CDR2 sequences are MNHEY and SMNVEV (reference sequence). V was pared by 4 bases and J by 5 bases, with 14 bases between. The CDR3 loop is CASSYYAGLETQYF. As DNA, the CDR3 is TGTGCCAGCAGTTATTATGCGGGTTTGGAGACCCAGTACTTC.

DNA of the CDR3: TGCGCCAGCAGCTTGTTAGGGACGGGAGATCAAGAGACCCAGTACTTC. This gives the protein CASSLLGTGDQETQYF. V usage is TRBV5-1 and J usage is TRBJ2-5; D perhaps matches TRBD2 (6 bases). V gave up 1 base and J gave up 2 bases, with 15 bases separating them. The CDR3 covers 16 residues. CDR1 and CDR2 from the germline V gene are SGHRS and YFSETQ.

The chain employs TRBV5-6 and TRBJ2-4; 7 bases are a match to TRBD1. The germline gives CDR1 SGHDT, CDR2 YYEEEE. V trimming: 1 base; J trimming: 2 bases; junction bases outside the gene matches: 9. This CDR3 has 17 amino acids. CDR3 sequence: CASSLTAETGPKNIQYF. CDR3 DNA sequence: TGTGCCAGCAGCTTGACCGCTGAGACAGGGCCCAAAAACATTCAGTACTTC.

The chain employs TRBV20-1 and TRBJ2-7; D is unresolved. CDR1 is DFQATT, CDR2 SNEGSKA, per germline (reference sequence). Deletions cut 5 bases from V and 7 bases from J, with 18 bases between. The CDR3 spans 13 residues. CDR3 DNA: TGCAGTGCTGCCCCTCAATGGTTTGGGGAGCAGTACGTC. Its protein is CSAAPQWFGEQYV.

This clonotype occurred many times. The J gene is TRBJ1-2, the V gene TRBV20-1; TRBD1 matches at 8 bases. The CDR3 is made up of 16 amino acids. Germline V gene sequence: CDR1 DFQATT, CDR2 SNEGSKA (reference sequence). V shed 0 bases, J shed 3 bases, and the junction held 9 bases outside the gene matches. Here the CDR3 DNA reads TGCAGTGCTAGAGATCGTGGACAGGGCTTACACTATGGCTACACCTTC. This encodes CSARDRGQGLHYGYTF.

This clonotype was seen only a few times. The V gene is TRBV6-2 or TRBV6-3, the J gene TRBJ2-1, with TRBD2 matching 11 bases. The V and J ends lost 1 base and 3 bases, in that order; junction bases with no gene match: 11. The CDR3 has 19 amino acids. Germline lookup yields CDR1 MNHEY and CDR2 SVGEGT. The CDR3 spells CASSYWLAGGLRVYNEQFF. The CDR3 DNA sequence: TGTGCCAGCAGTTACTGGCTAGCGGGAGGTCTAAGAGTCTACAATGAGCAGTTCTTC.

This clonotype was recorded at least ten times. The chain carries TRBV3-1 and TRBJ2-1; D uncertain. The V gene lost 0 bases and the J gene lost 6 bases, with 15 bases spanning the gap. Germline V gene lookup returns CDR1 LGHDT and CDR2 YNNKEL (reference sequence). The CDR3 covers 16 residues. The CDR3 nucleotides are TGTGCCAGCAGCCAAGATGGGAACAGTTGGGGCAATGAGCAGTTCTTC. It encodes CASSQDGNSWGNEQFF.

A few counts support this clonotype. The CDR3 DNA reads as TGCAGTGCTAGAATGGCCTCAGGGGATTCACCCCTCCACTTT. Encoded protein: CSARMASGDSPLHF. The rearrangement joins TRBV20-1 to TRBJ1-6, with D possibly being TRBD1 (6 bases). In germline, CDR1 is DFQATT, CDR2 SNEGSKA (reference sequence). The CDR3 is made up of 14 amino acids. Trimming took off 2 bases at V and 8 bases at J, with 13 bases between the two ends.

CDR3 nucleotides: TGTGCCATCAGTGACGGGCAGCCCCAAGAGACCCAGTACTTC. Protein sequence: CAISDGQPQETQYF. The chain employs TRBV10-3 and TRBJ2-5; D is ambiguous. Germline V gene data show CDR1 as ENHRY and CDR2 as SYGVKD. This CDR3 has 14 residues. With 3 bases removed from V and 1 base from J, the gap between germline ends came to 9 bases.

In its sample, this clonotype was seen many times. The chain employs TRBV4-1 and TRBJ2-3, with TRBD1 as a possible D gene (5 bases). The germline gives CDR1 MGHRA, CDR2 YSYEKL. The V end was cut by 1 base, the J end by 0 bases, with 11 bases between. The CDR3 loop spans 16 amino acids. The CDR3: CASSQGQTDSTDTQYF. CDR3 nucleotide sequence: TGCGCCAGCAGCCAAGGGCAGACAGATAGCACAGATACGCAGTATTTT.

This clonotype was counted between two and nine times. V gene TRBV2 combines with J gene TRBJ2-2; D is perhaps TRBD2 (5 bases). This CDR3 has 13 residues. Germline assignment: CDR1 SNHLY and CDR2 FYNNEI. V was cut by 7 bases and J by 4 bases, with 10 bases left in between. The CDR3 DNA reads as TGTGCCAGCACCGGGAATAGCACCGGGGAGCTGTTTTTT. Its protein product is CASTGNSTGELFF. Full variable domain (rest looked up from reference TRBV2 and TRBJ2-2): EPEVTQTPSHQVTQMGQEVILRCVPISNHLYFYWYRQILGQKVEFLVSFYNNEISEKSEIFDDQFSVERPDGSNFTLKIRSTKLEDSAMYFCASTGNSTGELFFGEGSRLTVL.

This clonotype appeared a few times. The genes are TRBV20-1 and TRBJ2-7, with a tentative D call TRBD1 (5 bases). Trimming took off 3 bases at V and 1 base at J, with 13 bases between the two ends. This CDR3 contains 14 residues. The germline gives CDR1 DFQATT, CDR2 SNEGSKA (reference sequence). CDR3 in amino acids: CSARALDKSYEQYF. CDR3 coding DNA: TGCAGTGCTAGGGCGTTGGACAAGTCCTACGAGCAGTACTTC.

This clonotype is medium-sized by share. The chain carries TRBV10-2 and TRBJ2-5; D remains ambiguous. The CDR3 contains 14 residues. Trimming removed 1 base at V and 3 bases at J, with 9 bases between. Germline values: CDR1 WSHSY, CDR2 SAAADI. The CDR3 reads CASSEWGPKETQYF. The CDR3 DNA reads TGCGCCAGCAGTGAGTGGGGTCCCAAAGAGACCCAGTACTTC.

This clonotype was counted at least ten times. This chain links TRBV10-3 with TRBJ2-3; D call uncertain. The CDR3 spans 14 residues. Germline V gene lookup returns CDR1 ENHRY and CDR2 SYGVKD. Trimming pared 4 bases from V and 0 bases from J, leaving 8 bases between. CDR3 region: CAISGSTSTDTQYF. DNA for the CDR3: TGTGCCATCAGTGGGAGCACTAGCACAGATACGCAGTATTTT.

This clonotype was counted a few times. The CDR3 sequence is CASSYVSSSEKLFF. The DNA for the CDR3 is TGTGCCAGCAGTTACGTGTCTTCTAGTGAAAAACTGTTTTTT. The rearrangement joins TRBV6-5 to TRBJ1-4; D not certain. V lost 2 bases, J lost 7 bases, and 11 bases lay in between. There are 14 residues in the CDR3. Germline assignment: CDR1 MNHEY and CDR2 SVGAGI.

The CDR3 spells CASSRTSGRADEQFF. DNA for the CDR3: TGTGCCAGCAGCCGAACCAGCGGGAGGGCCGATGAGCAGTTCTTC. The V call is TRBV5-5, the J call TRBJ2-1; 10 bases map to TRBD2. The CDR3 totals 15 residues. V shed 4 bases, J shed 8 bases, and the junction held 9 bases outside the gene matches. The germline V gene has CDR1 SGHKS and CDR2 YYEKEE (reference sequence).

This clonotype was counted only a few times. The V gene is TRBV5-1, the J gene TRBJ2-1; 8 bases agree with TRBD2. Per the germline V gene, CDR1 is SGHRS and CDR2 is YFSETQ. This CDR3 region has 16 residues. J gave up 5 bases and V 0 bases, and 7 bases lay outside the gene matches. DNA for the CDR3: TGCGCCAGCAGCTTGGATGACGGGAGGGTGGACAATGAGCAGTTCTTC. Translation gives CASSLDDGRVDNEQFF.

This clonotype showed up many times. The J gene is TRBJ1-4, the V gene TRBV12-3 or TRBV12-4, with 7 bases lining up with TRBD1. This CDR3 spans 15 amino acids. Losses at the gene ends were 7 bases for V and 6 bases for J; bases not matched to a gene: 11. The CDR3 DNA follows: TGTGCCAGCACAACCGACCGGGACAGACATGAAAAACTGTTTTTT. Translating it yields CASTTDRDRHEKLFF.

This clonotype was seen a handful of times. The chain uses TRBV3-1 and TRBJ2-5; 7 bases are shared with TRBD1. Germline lookup yields CDR1 LGHDT and CDR2 YNNKEL (reference sequence). The CDR3 covers 15 residues. Unmatched junction bases numbered 7, after V lost 2 bases and J lost 4 bases. CDR3 sequence reads: CASSQKGARLETQYF. The CDR3 DNA is TGTGCCAGCAGCCAAAAGGGGGCGCGGTTAGAGACCCAGTACTTC.

The table lists this clonotype with many counts. The V gene is TRBV7-6, the J gene TRBJ2-7; 12 bases are a match to TRBD1. The CDR3 contains 16 residues. Germline V gene lookup returns CDR1 SGHVS and CDR2 FNYEAQ. V gave up 7 bases and J gave up 4 bases; unmatched junction bases: 11. The CDR3 DNA is TGTGCCAGCAATCGTTTGGGACAGGGGGCAAGTTACGAGCAGTACTTC. Translated, it gives CASNRLGQGASYEQYF.

This clonotype was counted many times. The chain employs TRBV12-5 and TRBJ2-1, with D perhaps assigned TRBD1 or TRBD2 (5 bases each). CDR3 length: 11 residues. With 7 bases removed from V and 7 bases from J, the gap between germline ends came to 8 bases. Germline CDR1 LGHNT, CDR2 FRNRAP. The CDR3: CASVWGNEQFF. The CDR3 nucleotides read TGTGCTAGTGTGTGGGGGAATGAGCAGTTCTTC.

This clonotype was recorded a few times. The chain uses TRBV5-8 and TRBJ2-1; D not certain. The CDR3 loop spans 12 amino acids. Germline CDR1 and CDR2: SGHTS and YDEGEE. The ends were cut back, 4 bases at V and 8 bases at J, with 10 bases in the middle. The CDR3 DNA reads TGTGCCAGCAGCGTGGGGTCCCATGAGCAGTTCTTC. It yields the protein CASSVGSHEQFF.

The rearrangement uses TRBV2 and TRBJ2-7, with TRBD1 identical over 7 bases. The CDR3 runs to 12 residues. After removal of 9 bases from V and 2 bases from J, the junction contained 4 bases not matched to a gene. CDR1 SNHLY and CDR2 FYNNEI come from the germline V gene. The CDR3 reads CASRGGPYEQYV. In DNA, the CDR3 is TGTGCCAGTCGAGGGGGCCCCTACGAGCAGTACGTC.

V usage is TRBV7-6 and J usage is TRBJ2-1; D gene unclear. This CDR3 is built from 19 residues. Germline V gene lookup returns CDR1 SGHVS and CDR2 FNYEAQ. The germline V and J ends were trimmed by 0 bases and 6 bases, with 24 bases remaining between them. CDR3 bases: TGTGCCAGCAGCTTAGCGTTGGGGTCAGGTTCATCCGCTACCAATGAGCAGTTCTTC. Translating it yields CASSLALGSGSSATNEQFF. Based on the CDR3 plus reference TRBV7-6 and TRBJ2-1, the full variable domain is GAGVSQSPRYKVTKRGQDVALRCDPISGHVSLYWYRQALGQGPEFLTYFNYEAQQDKSGLPNDRFSAERPEGSISTLTIQRTEQRDSAMYRCASSLALGSGSSATNEQFFGPGTRLTVL.

This clonotype was found many times. The chain couples TRBV5-5 to TRBJ2-5; D not certain. CDR1 SGHKS and CDR2 YYEKEE come from the germline V gene (reference sequence). V lost 4 bases, J lost 0 bases, and 7 bases lay in between. This CDR3 is 13 amino acids long. The DNA for the CDR3 is TGTGCCAGCAGCCCCCCGGACCAAGAGACCCAGTACTTC. It is translated as CASSPPDQETQYF.

The chain uses TRBV28 and TRBJ2-3; 8 bases align to TRBD2. This CDR3 has 19 residues. The germline V gene has CDR1 MDHEN and CDR2 SYDVKM. V was clipped by 4 bases and J by 0 bases; unmatched bases: 15. In DNA form, the CDR3 reads TGTGCCAGCAGTTCCCCCTTGGTTAGCGGGACCTCTAGCACAGATACGCAGTATTTT. Protein product: CASSSPLVSGTSSTDTQYF.